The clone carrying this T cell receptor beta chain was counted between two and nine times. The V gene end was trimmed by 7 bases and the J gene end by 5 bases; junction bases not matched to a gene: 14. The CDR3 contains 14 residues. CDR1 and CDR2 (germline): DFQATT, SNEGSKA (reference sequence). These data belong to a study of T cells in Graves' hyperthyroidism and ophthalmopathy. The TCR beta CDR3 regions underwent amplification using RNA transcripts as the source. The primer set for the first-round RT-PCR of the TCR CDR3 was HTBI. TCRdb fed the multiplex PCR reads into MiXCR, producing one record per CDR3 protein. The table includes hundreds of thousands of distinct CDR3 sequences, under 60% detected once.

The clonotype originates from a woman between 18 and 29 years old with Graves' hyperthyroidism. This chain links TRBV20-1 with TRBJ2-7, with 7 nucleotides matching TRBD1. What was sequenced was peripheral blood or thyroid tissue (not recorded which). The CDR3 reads CSVFLTGERNEQYF. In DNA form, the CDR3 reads TGCAGTGTCTTCCTTACAGGGGAACGGAACGAGCAGTACTTC.